This TCR beta chain was captured by sequencing in a study of blood T cell repertoires in COVID-19. Looking at the study overall: COVID-19 samples, acute and convalescent, were from the United States, Italy and Spain. Sample material is recorded as cDNA or gDNA derived from T cells, B-cell-depleted T cells, or PBMCs.

With 1 base removed from V and 0 bases from J, the gap between germline ends came to 7 bases. The germline V gene has CDR1 LNHDA and CDR2 SQIVND (reference sequence). The CDR3 sequence is 14 residues long. Original analysis: Estimates of nucleated cell counts were drawn from the amplification of reference gene primers. Profiling relied on immunoSEQ multiplex PCR, and the TCRdb table lists in-frame clones only, not all of them. D and trimming come from the DNA, and the V and J calls and clone size come from that table. This sample yields roughly 330,000 clones, of which approximately 88% are seen a single time; approximately 6.5% belongs to the top ten.

Sequenced: peripheral blood. The chain couples TRBV19 to TRBJ2-7; D is possibly TRBD2 (6 bases). The origin of this receptor is a man aged 18 to 29 who had recovered from COVID-19. The CDR3 nucleotides are TGTGCCAGTAGTATAGTCGGGGGCTCCTACGAGCAGTACTTC. The encoded protein is CASSIVGGSYEQYF.